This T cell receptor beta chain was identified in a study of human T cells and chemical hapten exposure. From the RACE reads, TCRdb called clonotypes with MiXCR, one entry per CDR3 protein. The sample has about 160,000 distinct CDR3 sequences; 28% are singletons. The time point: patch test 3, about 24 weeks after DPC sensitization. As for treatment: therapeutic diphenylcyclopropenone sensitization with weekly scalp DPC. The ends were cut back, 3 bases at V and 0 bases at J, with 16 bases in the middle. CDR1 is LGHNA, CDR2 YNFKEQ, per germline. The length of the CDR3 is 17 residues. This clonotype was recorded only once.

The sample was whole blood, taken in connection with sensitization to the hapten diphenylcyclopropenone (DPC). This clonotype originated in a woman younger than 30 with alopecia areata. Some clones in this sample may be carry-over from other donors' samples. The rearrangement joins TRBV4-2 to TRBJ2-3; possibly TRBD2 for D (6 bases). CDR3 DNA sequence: TGTGCCAGCAGCCAGAGGGCTCTAGCGACTAGCACAGATACGCAGTATTTT. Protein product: CASSQRALATSTDTQYF.